This entry lists 27 T cell receptor beta chains sequenced from one sample in a study of blood T cell repertoires in COVID-19. Clones were read by immunoSEQ multiplex PCR, and TCRdb kept only the in-frame ones, dropping some. This sample has about 6,600 clones, with roughly nine tenths found just once. Sample: peripheral blood. Every receptor here comes from a man aged 80 or over with active COVID-19.

The gene calls are TRBV28 and TRBJ1-3; D gene uncertain. V was shortened by 3 bases and J by 0 bases, with 6 bases between the two germline ends. This CDR3 is built from 14 residues. CDR1 is MDHEN and CDR2 is SYDVKM in the germline V gene. The CDR3, as DNA: TGTGCCAGCAGTTTTCCCCACTCTGGAAACACCATATATTTT. Amino acid sequence: CASSFPHSGNTIYF.

The V gene is TRBV6-5, the J gene TRBJ2-7; tentatively, D is TRBD2 (6 bases). Germline V gene sequence: CDR1 MNHEY, CDR2 SVGAGI. Trimming stripped 2 bases from V and 0 bases from J, with 8 bases between. The CDR3 is made up of 14 amino acids. CDR3 sequence (DNA): TGTGCCAGCAGTTACGATAGCGGCTCCTACGAGCAGTACTTC. This gives the protein CASSYDSGSYEQYF.

The V gene is TRBV7-8, the J gene TRBJ2-5, with D perhaps matching TRBD1 (6 bases). Trimming took off 2 bases at V and 1 base at J, with 11 bases between the two ends. Germline CDR1 and CDR2: SGHVS and FQNEAQ. CDR3 length: 15 amino acids. The CDR3 DNA reads as TGTGCCAGCAGCTTAACAGGGTCCCCCCAAGAGACCCAGTACTTC. As protein: CASSLTGSPQETQYF.

Of note for this clone: The sample holds other DNA sequences that translate to the same CDR3. The V call is TRBV5-5, the J call TRBJ2-7, with 7 positions matching TRBD2. Looked up from germline, CDR1 is SGHKS and CDR2 is YYEKEE (reference sequence). Trimming removed 0 bases from V and 5 bases from J; junction bases left unmatched: 11. The CDR3 sequence is 16 residues long. The CDR3 DNA is TGTGCCAGCAGCTTGGCGGGTGGGGGAGGGAAGGACGAGCAGTACTTC. Protein product: CASSLAGGGGKDEQYF.

This clone occurred once. The J gene is TRBJ2-2, the V gene TRBV19; D unclear. The CDR3 covers 13 residues. Trimming stripped 7 bases from V and 0 bases from J, with 6 bases between. Per germline, CDR1 LNHDA and CDR2 SQIVND (reference sequence). This chain's CDR3 is CASTPANTGELFF. Written as DNA, the CDR3 is TGTGCCAGTACCCCCGCGAACACCGGGGAGCTGTTTTTT.

The chain combines TRBV7-8 with TRBJ2-7; 9 nucleotides line up with TRBD2. Germline CDR1 and CDR2: SGHVS and FQNEAQ. The V gene end was trimmed by 1 base and the J gene end by 5 bases; junction bases not matched to a gene: 3. The CDR3 sequence is 14 residues long. For the CDR3, the DNA is TGTGCCAGCAGCTTAGTTAGCGGGAGCCACGAGCAGTACTTC. This sequence encodes CASSLVSGSHEQYF.

The J gene is TRBJ2-3, the V gene TRBV29-1, with 13 bases that match TRBD2. V lost 5 bases and J lost 1; bases outside the gene matches: 9. CDR3 length: 17 residues. Germline loops: CDR1 SQVTM, CDR2 ANQGSEA. In DNA form, the CDR3 reads TGCAGCGTTCCCGGGACTAGCGGGACCGGGGGCACAGATACGCAGTATTTT. This gives the protein CSVPGTSGTGGTDTQYF.

The chain employs TRBV18 and TRBJ1-1, with D perhaps TRBD1 (5 bases). Germline values: CDR1 KGHSH, CDR2 LQKENI. The CDR3 has 19 amino acids. V gave up 6 bases and J gave up 1 base, with 27 bases separating them. The CDR3 DNA follows: TGTGCCAGCTCGCGAACTTGGGGACCCGCGGGGACTCAGAACACTGAAGCTTTCTTT. As protein: CASSRTWGPAGTQNTEAFF. Supplemented by reference TRBV18 and TRBJ1-1, the full variable domain reads NAGVMQNPRHLVRRRGQEARLRCSPMKGHSHVYWYRQLPEEGLKFMVYLQKENIIDESGMPKERFSAEFPKEGPSILRIQQVVRGDSAAYFCASSRTWGPAGTQNTEAFFGQGTRLTVV.

V and J are TRBV10-1 and TRBJ2-3; D gene ambiguous. The CDR3 is made up of 12 amino acids. Trimming removed 3 bases from V and 11 bases from J, with 12 bases in between. Germline lookup yields CDR1 WNHNN and CDR2 SYGVQD (reference sequence). DNA for the CDR3: TGCGCCAGCAGTGACCTGACAACCGGGCAGTATTTT. It specifies CASSDLTTGQYF.

The gene calls are TRBV7-9 and TRBJ2-3; 8 nucleotides align to TRBD1. Germline loops: CDR1 SEHNR, CDR2 FQNEAQ (reference sequence). This CDR3 is 14 amino acids long. The CDR3 DNA is TGTGCTACTACCGGGACAGGAAGCACAGATACGCAGTATTTT. Residues: CATTGTGSTDTQYF.

The chain joins TRBV6-5 to TRBJ2-7; tentative D call: TRBD1 (5 bases). The V and J ends lost 4 bases and 0 bases respectively, with 10 bases between them. CDR1 is MNHEY, CDR2 SVGAGI, per germline. There are 14 residues in the CDR3. DNA of the CDR3: TGTGCCAGCAGTTCCAGGGCAGGCTCCTACGAGCAGTACTTC. Protein: CASSSRAGSYEQYF.

J is TRBJ2-3 and V is TRBV11-1; D gene unclear. V was shortened by 2 bases and J by 2 bases, with 11 bases between the two germline ends. Per the germline V gene, CDR1 is SGHAT and CDR2 is FQDESV (reference sequence). This CDR3 is built from 15 residues. CDR3 region: CASSLRSGFTDTQYF. CDR3 coding DNA: TGTGCCAGCAGCTTACGGTCCGGGTTCACAGATACGCAGTATTTT. Variable domain in full (rest from reference TRBV11-1 and TRBJ2-3): EAEVAQSPRYKITEKSQAVAFWCDPISGHATLYWYRQILGQGPELLVQFQDESVVDDSQLPKDRFSAERLKGVDSTLKIQPAELGDSAMYLCASSLRSGFTDTQYFGPGTRLTVL.

The chain carries TRBV2 and TRBJ1-5, with D uncertain. The CDR3 is made up of 14 amino acids. Germline CDR1 SNHLY, CDR2 FYNNEI. V lost 3 bases and J 3 bases, leaving 9 bases between the germline ends. CDR3 coding DNA: TGTGCCAGCAGTGACCGAGGCCTCAATCAGCCCCAGCATTTT. It specifies CASSDRGLNQPQHF.

The chain's CDR3 is CASSLGEADNEQFF. Here the CDR3 DNA reads TGCGCCAGCAGCTTGGGGGAAGCGGACAATGAGCAGTTCTTC. The J gene is TRBJ2-1, the V gene TRBV5-1, with D possibly matching TRBD2 (5 bases). V was trimmed by 0 bases and J by 5 bases, leaving 9 bases between them. Germline CDR1 is SGHRS and CDR2 is YFSETQ. The CDR3 sequence is 14 residues long.

The V gene is TRBV6-2 or TRBV6-3, the J gene TRBJ1-5, with D possibly TRBD1 on 6 matching bases. V was cut by 2 bases and J by 1 base, with 15 bases left in between. Germline V lookup: CDR1 MNHEY, CDR2 SVGEGT. This CDR3 comprises 17 residues. CDR3 DNA sequence: TGTGCCAGCAGTTACGGGTCAGGGGCTTGGAGCAATCAGCCCCAGCATTTT. Protein product: CASSYGSGAWSNQPQHF.

The V gene is TRBV12-3 or TRBV12-4, the J gene TRBJ1-1; D gene ambiguous. The CDR3 sequence is 12 residues long. Trimming removed 2 bases from V and 11 bases from J, with 12 bases in between. The CDR3 region has the DNA TGTGCCAGCAGTTTAACTCGCACTTCGGCTTTCTTT. This translates into CASSLTRTSAFF.

The gene calls are TRBV30 and TRBJ2-1; 14 bases agree with TRBD2. Trimming cost V 6 bases and J 1 base; bases outside gene matches: 8. CDR1 is GTSNPN and CDR2 is SVGIG in the germline V gene (reference sequence). The CDR3 runs 17 residues. The CDR3 sequence is CACYKGTSGRSYNEQFF. The CDR3 DNA follows: TGTGCCTGCTACAAGGGGACTAGCGGGAGATCCTACAATGAGCAGTTCTTC.

V is TRBV24-1 and J is TRBJ2-7; TRBD2 might be the D (5 bases). Trimming cost V 3 bases and J 4 bases, with 18 bases left between them. This CDR3 has 16 residues. CDR1 KGHDR and CDR2 SFDVKD come from the germline V gene. The CDR3 loop reads CATSDRTGSSPYEQYF. CDR3 DNA sequence: TGTGCCACCAGTGATCGGACGGGGTCGAGCCCTTACGAGCAGTACTTC.

The chain links TRBV6-5 to TRBJ1-3; no definite D call. Germline loops: CDR1 MNHEY, CDR2 SVGAGI. Deletions cut 2 bases from V and 0 bases from J, with 8 bases between. This CDR3 region has 15 residues. The CDR3 loop reads CASSYRHHSGNTIYF. The DNA of the CDR3 is TGTGCCAGCAGTTACAGACACCACTCTGGAAACACCATATATTTT.

The chain combines TRBV6-6 with TRBJ2-7; 10 nucleotides align to TRBD2. V gave up 6 bases and J gave up 2 bases; unmatched junction bases: 13. The germline CDR1 and CDR2 sequences are MNHNY and SVGAGI (reference sequence). The CDR3 spans 17 residues. The CDR3 loop is CASSRRPGLASPYEQYF. The CDR3 coding sequence is TGTGCCAGCAGCCGAAGGCCGGGACTAGCGTCTCCCTACGAGCAGTACTTC.

This chain links TRBV9 with TRBJ2-1; D is possibly TRBD2 (5 bases). The CDR3 totals 16 residues. Germline CDR1 SGDLS, CDR2 YYNGEE. Trimming removed 3 bases from V and 2 bases from J, with 15 bases in between. DNA of the CDR3: TGTGCCAGCAGCGAGCCCGCGGCGGGTCCCTACAATGAGCAGTTCTTC. Amino acid sequence: CASSEPAAGPYNEQFF.

This clone was seen a few times. This rearrangement joins TRBV4-2 to TRBJ2-7; TRBD2 agrees at 7 bases. The V gene's germline CDR1 is LGHNA and CDR2 YNFKEQ. V lost 0 bases, J lost 4 bases, and 9 bases stayed unmatched. The CDR3 is 16 amino acids. The CDR3 region is CASSQDYTSATYEQYF. The CDR3 DNA reads as TGTGCCAGCAGCCAAGATTATACTAGCGCGACGTACGAGCAGTACTTC.

The CDR3 bases are TGTGCCAGCAGTCGTCAGAACGCCGGGACCGGGGAGCTGTTTTTT. It encodes CASSRQNAGTGELFF. This sequence joins TRBV6-5 and TRBJ2-2, with unresolved D. Trimming stripped 5 bases from V and 5 bases from J, with 15 bases between. Germline V lookup: CDR1 MNHEY, CDR2 SVGAGI. The CDR3 is 15 residues long.

The genes are TRBV7-9 and TRBJ1-1; D unclear. The CDR3 contains 14 residues. Germline CDR1 is SEHNR and CDR2 is FQNEAQ (reference sequence). V was shortened by 3 bases and J by 7 bases, with 15 bases between the two germline ends. The CDR3 region has the DNA TGTGCCAGCAGCTTGACAAGTTCGGCGCTTGAAGCTTTCTTT. The encoded protein is CASSLTSSALEAFF. The complete variable domain, with remaining parts taken from reference TRBV7-9 and TRBJ1-1, reads DTGVSQNPRHKITKRGQNVTFRCDPISEHNRLYWYRQTLGQGPEFLTYFQNEAQLEKSRLLSDRFSAERPKGSFSTLEIQRTEQGDSAMYLCASSLTSSALEAFFGQGTRLTVV.

This clone has just a few counts. V gene TRBV20-1 combines with J gene TRBJ2-7; 12 bases map to TRBD2. The germline V gene encodes CDR1 DFQATT and CDR2 SNEGSKA (reference sequence). The V segment lost 4 bases and the J segment 0 bases; nucleotides outside the gene matches: 4. The CDR3 extends over 15 amino acids. The CDR3 loop reads CSATETSGSSYEQYF. The DNA of the CDR3 is TGCAGTGCTACTGAGACTAGCGGGAGCTCCTACGAGCAGTACTTC.

V and J are TRBV6-8 and TRBJ2-1, with 13 bases aligning to TRBD2. This CDR3 has 16 amino acids. V lost 5 bases and J lost 4; bases outside the gene matches: 5. Germline lookup yields CDR1 MNHGY and CDR2 SAAAGT. CDR3 sequence (DNA): TGTGCCAGCAGTCACCCGGGACTAGCGGGATACAATGAGCAGTTCTTC. Translated: CASSHPGLAGYNEQFF.

V and J are TRBV7-3 and TRBJ1-1, with D possibly matching TRBD1 (5 bases). Germline CDR1 reads SGHTA; CDR2 reads FQGTGA. V was shortened by 2 bases and J by 11 bases, with 12 bases between the two germline ends. The CDR3 extends over 12 amino acids. The DNA for the CDR3 is TGTGCCAGCAGCTTAGAGTCAGGGCCCGCTTTCTTT. Protein sequence: CASSLESGPAFF.